These T cell receptor beta chains were read from a single sample in a study of T cell responses to AZD1222 COVID-19 vaccine. Produced via immunoSEQ multiplex PCR; TCRdb's table is partial and in-frame only. The profile shows under 95,000 clones, approximately 87% of them singletons. The material was peripheral blood, obtained 28 days after the second AZD1222 dose. Every receptor here comes from an adult who received the AZD1222 COVID-19 vaccine. Each CDR3 is given with its conserved first and last residue. The D gene is left open where the match is weak. Not all rows give a size; the values are once, few, many and, for expanded clones, a class.

D gene,clone size,J gene,V gene,CDR3 DNA,CDR3 protein
TRBD1,NA,TRBJ1-6,TRBV19,TGTGCCAGTAGTATTATGCCGGGACAGGCCCAGTCACCCCTCCACTTT,CASSIMPGQAQSPLHF
NA,NA,TRBJ2-7,TRBV12-3/TRBV12-4,TGTGCCAGCAGTTGGGGGCCAAGCGAGCAGTACTTC,CASSWGPSEQYF
NA,NA,TRBJ1-1,TRBV28,TGTGCCAGCAGCTCCCCCTTGGTCGGGGACACTGAAGCTTTCTTT,CASSSPLVGDTEAFF
TRBD2,NA,TRBJ2-7,TRBV9,TGTGCCAGCAGCCTCACTAGCGGGGGCTCCTACGAGCAGTACTTC,CASSLTSGGSYEQYF
NA,NA,TRBJ1-1,TRBV4-2,TGTGCCAGCAGAAAAGGGTCCACTGAAGCTTTCTTT,CASRKGSTEAFF
NA,NA,TRBJ1-2,TRBV7-2,TGTGCCAGCAGCTTATTGGATCTGCCTTATGGCTACACCTTC,CASSLLDLPYGYTF
TRBD1,NA,TRBJ2-5,TRBV4-3,TGCGCCAGCAGCCCGACAGGGGAAGAGACCCAGTACTTC,CASSPTGEETQYF
TRBD1,NA,TRBJ1-2,TRBV28,TGTGCCATTAGCGGGACAGGCTATGGCTACACCTTC,CAISGTGYGYTF
TRBD1,NA,TRBJ2-2,TRBV10-3,TGTGCCATCAGACCGACAGGGGGCGAGACCGGGGAGCTGTTTTTT,CAIRPTGGETGELFF
TRBD1,NA,TRBJ1-4,TRBV5-5,TGTGCCAGCAGCTTGGGAGTCGGTAGGGGACAGGGCGGAGAAAAACTGTTTTTT,CASSLGVGRGQGGEKLFF
NA,few,TRBJ2-7,TRBV30,TGTGCTTTTAAAGGGTCCTACGAGCAGTACTTC,CAFKGSYEQYF
NA,NA,TRBJ2-1,TRBV20-1,TGCAGTGCTAGAGATGATGAGCAGTTCTTC,CSARDDEQFF
TRBD1,once,TRBJ2-4,TRBV28,TGTGCCAGCAGAAGACAGGGAGAGGACATTCAGTACTTC,CASRRQGEDIQYF
NA,NA,TRBJ1-6,TRBV19,TGTGCCAGTAGTATCCTTGGGAGTTATAATTCACCCCTCCACTTT,CASSILGSYNSPLHF
NA,NA,TRBJ2-2,TRBV5-1,TGCGCCAGCAGCGCTTCCGGGACAAGGAACACCGGGGAGCTGTTTTTT,CASSASGTRNTGELFF
NA,NA,TRBJ1-4,TRBV6-5,TGTGCCAGCAGTTACTCCGGGCAGGGCGAAAAACTGTTTTTT,CASSYSGQGEKLFF
NA,NA,TRBJ1-3,TRBV4-1,TGCGCCAGCAGCCAAGATAAAGCCTCAGGGGAGGGAAACACCATATATTTT,CASSQDKASGEGNTIYF
NA,NA,TRBJ1-2,TRBV5-1,TGCGCCAGCAGCTCCGGACATACCTATGGCTACACCTTC,CASSSGHTYGYTF
TRBD1,NA,TRBJ1-1,TRBV2,TGTGCCAGCAGGCCCGGGACAGATGAAGCTTTCTTT,CASRPGTDEAFF
NA,NA,TRBJ1-2,TRBV10-3,TGTGCCATCAGTGGGATGTCAGTGGGGGCTGGCTACACCTTC,CAISGMSVGAGYTF
TRBD2,NA,TRBJ2-7,TRBV9,TGTGCCAGCAGCGTAGGGGTACTAGCGGGGACCTACGAGCAGTACTTC,CASSVGVLAGTYEQYF
NA,NA,TRBJ1-5,TRBV7-6,TGTGCCAGCAGCTCAGGTAGAGAACAGCCCCAGCATTTT,CASSSGREQPQHF
TRBD1,NA,TRBJ2-7,TRBV19,TGTGCCAGTAGCGAACAGGGGGCGCAAAACGAGCAGTACTTC,CASSEQGAQNEQYF
NA,NA,TRBJ1-1,TRBV2,TGTGCCAGCAGTTTTACAGGGTTGGGGAACACTGAAGCTTTCTTT,CASSFTGLGNTEAFF
NA,once,TRBJ1-4,TRBV2,TGTGCCAGCAGTGACCGGGGTGAAAAACTGTTTTTT,CASSDRGEKLFF
TRBD1,once,TRBJ2-7,TRBV19,TGTGCCAGTACCCCTGATTCCGGGACAGCCTCCTACGAGCAGTACTTC,CASTPDSGTASYEQYF
NA,NA,TRBJ2-7,TRBV7-9,TGTGCCAGCAGCTTAGTGTTGATAGGAACTGCCTACGAGCAGTACTTC,CASSLVLIGTAYEQYF
NA,once,TRBJ1-1,TRBV5-6,TGTGCCAGCAGCCTGTTCCCGAACACTGAAGCTTTCTTT,CASSLFPNTEAFF
NA,NA,TRBJ1-6,TRBV5-1,TGCGCCAGCAGCAGGGCAGGCGGGGATTCACCCCTCCACTTT,CASSRAGGDSPLHF
NA,NA,TRBJ2-7,TRBV5-5,TGTGCCAGCAGCTTGGTCGGGACGTCTACCTACGAGCAGTACTTC,CASSLVGTSTYEQYF
TRBD1,NA,TRBJ1-6,TRBV7-2,TGTGCCAGCAGCCCACGGACCACAGGGGGAAATTCACCCCTCCACTTT,CASSPRTTGGNSPLHF
TRBD2,NA,TRBJ2-1,TRBV3-1/TRBV3-2,TGTGCCAGCAGCCGTTTCCCGGGACTAGCGGGGCATGGTGAGCAGTTCTTC,CASSRFPGLAGHGEQFF
NA,NA,TRBJ1-1,TRBV5-6,TGTGCCAGCAGCTCAAACACTGAAGCTTTCTTT,CASSSNTEAFF
NA,NA,TRBJ1-2,TRBV5-5,TGTGCCAGCAGCCGAGGGTGGGGAGGAACTAACTATGGCTACACCTTC,CASSRGWGGTNYGYTF
NA,NA,TRBJ2-3,TRBV5-1,TGCGCCAGCAGCTTGGCTACAGCTAGCACAGATACGCAGTATTTT,CASSLATASTDTQYF
NA,few,TRBJ2-1,TRBV20-1,TGCAGTGCTAGAATGGGGAATGAGCAGTTCTTC,CSARMGNEQFF
TRBD1,NA,TRBJ1-4,TRBV28,TGTGCCAGCATCCCTACAGGGGGACCTAATGAAAAACTGTTTTTT,CASIPTGGPNEKLFF